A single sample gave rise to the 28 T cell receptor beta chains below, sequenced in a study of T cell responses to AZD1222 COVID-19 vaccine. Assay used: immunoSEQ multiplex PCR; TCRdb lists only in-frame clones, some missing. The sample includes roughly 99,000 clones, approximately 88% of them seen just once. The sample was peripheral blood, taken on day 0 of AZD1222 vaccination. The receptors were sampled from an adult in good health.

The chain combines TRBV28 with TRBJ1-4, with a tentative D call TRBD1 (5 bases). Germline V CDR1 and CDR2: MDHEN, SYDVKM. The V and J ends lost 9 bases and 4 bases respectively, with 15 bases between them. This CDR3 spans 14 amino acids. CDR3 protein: CASSSGRGNEKLFF. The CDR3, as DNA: TGTGCCAGTTCCTCCGGGAGGGGTAATGAAAAACTGTTTTTT.

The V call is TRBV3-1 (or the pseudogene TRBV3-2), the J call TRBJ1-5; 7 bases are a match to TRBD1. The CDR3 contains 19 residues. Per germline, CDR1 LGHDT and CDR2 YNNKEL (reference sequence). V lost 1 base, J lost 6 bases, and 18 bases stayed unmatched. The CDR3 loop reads CASSQGYRQDRAVFQPQHF. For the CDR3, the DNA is TGTGCCAGCAGCCAAGGGTATCGACAAGACAGGGCGGTATTTCAGCCCCAGCATTTT.

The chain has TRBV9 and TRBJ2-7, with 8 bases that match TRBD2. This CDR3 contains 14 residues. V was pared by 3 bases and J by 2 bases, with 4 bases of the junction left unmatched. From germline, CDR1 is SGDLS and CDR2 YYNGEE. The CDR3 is CASSAGTRAYEQYF. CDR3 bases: TGTGCCAGCAGCGCCGGGACTAGAGCCTACGAGCAGTACTTC.

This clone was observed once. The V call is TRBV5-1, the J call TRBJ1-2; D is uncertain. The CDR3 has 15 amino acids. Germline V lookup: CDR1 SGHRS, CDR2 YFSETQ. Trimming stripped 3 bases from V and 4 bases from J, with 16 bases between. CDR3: CASSSGWSLTYGYTF. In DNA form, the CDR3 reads TGCGCCAGCAGCTCTGGTTGGTCCTTGACCTATGGCTACACCTTC.

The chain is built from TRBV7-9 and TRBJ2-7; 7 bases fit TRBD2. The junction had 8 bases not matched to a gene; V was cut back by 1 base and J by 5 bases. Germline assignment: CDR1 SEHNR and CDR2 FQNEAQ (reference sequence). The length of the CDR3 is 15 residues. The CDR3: CASSLDGTTVHEQYF. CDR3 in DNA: TGTGCCAGCAGCTTAGATGGGACTACCGTCCACGAGCAGTACTTC.

The DNA of the CDR3 is TGCGCCAGCAGCTTGGACAGGGGTAGGCAGTTCTTC. Translation gives CASSLDRGRQFF. V gene TRBV5-1 combines with J gene TRBJ2-1, with 7 bases fitting TRBD1. Germline V gives CDR1 SGHRS, CDR2 YFSETQ. Trimming took 0 bases from V and 12 from J; bases not matched to a gene: 3. The CDR3 totals 12 residues. Full variable domain (remainder filled in from reference TRBV5-1 and TRBJ2-1): KAGVTQTPRYLIKTRGQQVTLSCSPISGHRSVSWYQQTPGQGLQFLFEYFSETQRNKGNFPGRFSGRQFSNSRSEMNVSTLELGDSALYLCASSLDRGRQFFGPGTRLTVL.

CDR3 region: CATSDATSGSYNEQFF. The CDR3 DNA follows: TGTGCCACCAGTGATGCAACTAGCGGGTCCTACAATGAGCAGTTCTTC. The rearrangement joins TRBV24-1 to TRBJ2-1, with 9 nucleotides matching TRBD2. The ends lost 3 bases at V and 1 base at J; junction bases unmatched: 3. Germline V gives CDR1 KGHDR, CDR2 SFDVKD. The CDR3 contains 16 residues.

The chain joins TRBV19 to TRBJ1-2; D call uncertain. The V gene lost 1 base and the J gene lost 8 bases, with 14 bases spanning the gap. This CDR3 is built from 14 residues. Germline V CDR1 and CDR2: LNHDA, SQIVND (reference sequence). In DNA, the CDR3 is TGTGCCAGTAGTATAGTCACTCCGGCCCGCGGCTACACCTTC. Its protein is CASSIVTPARGYTF.

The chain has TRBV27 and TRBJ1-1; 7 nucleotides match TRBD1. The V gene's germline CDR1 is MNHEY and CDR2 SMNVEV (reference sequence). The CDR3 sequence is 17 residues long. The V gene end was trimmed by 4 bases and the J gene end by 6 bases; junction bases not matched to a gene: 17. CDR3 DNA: TGTGCCAGCAGTTCAAAAGGACAGGTGGATGGGGTCGCTGAAGCTTTCTTT. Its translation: CASSSKGQVDGVAEAFF.

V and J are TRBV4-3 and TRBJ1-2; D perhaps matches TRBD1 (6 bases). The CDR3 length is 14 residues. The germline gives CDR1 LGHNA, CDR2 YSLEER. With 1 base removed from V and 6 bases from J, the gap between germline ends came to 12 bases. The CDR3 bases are TGCGCCAGCAGCCAAGGACAGGTCGGGGATGGCTACACCTTC. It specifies CASSQGQVGDGYTF.

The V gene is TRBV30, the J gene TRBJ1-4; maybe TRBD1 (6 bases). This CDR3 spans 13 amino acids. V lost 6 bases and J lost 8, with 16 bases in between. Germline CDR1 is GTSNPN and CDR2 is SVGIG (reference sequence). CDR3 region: CACSGRGDEKLFF. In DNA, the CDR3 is TGTGCCTGTTCAGGCAGGGGCGACGAAAAACTGTTTTTT. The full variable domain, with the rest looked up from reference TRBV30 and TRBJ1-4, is SQTIHQWPATLVQPVGSPLSLECTVEGTSNPNLYWYRQAAGRGLQLLFYSVGIGQISSEVPQNLSASRPQDRQFILSSKKLLLSDSGFYLCACSGRGDEKLFFGSGTQLSVL.

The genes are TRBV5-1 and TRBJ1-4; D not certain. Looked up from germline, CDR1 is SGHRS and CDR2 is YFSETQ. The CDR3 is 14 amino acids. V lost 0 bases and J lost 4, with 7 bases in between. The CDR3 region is CASSLETLNEKLFF. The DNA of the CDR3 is TGCGCCAGCAGCTTGGAAACACTTAATGAAAAACTGTTTTTT.

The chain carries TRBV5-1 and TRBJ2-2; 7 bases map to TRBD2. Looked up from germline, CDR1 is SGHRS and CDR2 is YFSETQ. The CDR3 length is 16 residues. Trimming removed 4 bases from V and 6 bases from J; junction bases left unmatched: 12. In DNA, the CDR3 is TGCGCCAGCAGCCCCCGGGACGGGGGGATTGCCGGGGAGCTGTTTTTT. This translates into CASSPRDGGIAGELFF.

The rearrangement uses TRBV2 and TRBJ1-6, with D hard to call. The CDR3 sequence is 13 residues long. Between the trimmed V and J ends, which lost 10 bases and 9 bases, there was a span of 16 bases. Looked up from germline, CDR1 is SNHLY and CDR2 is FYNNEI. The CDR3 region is CATKGREISPLHF. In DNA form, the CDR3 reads TGTGCCACCAAGGGCAGAGAAATTTCACCCCTCCACTTT.

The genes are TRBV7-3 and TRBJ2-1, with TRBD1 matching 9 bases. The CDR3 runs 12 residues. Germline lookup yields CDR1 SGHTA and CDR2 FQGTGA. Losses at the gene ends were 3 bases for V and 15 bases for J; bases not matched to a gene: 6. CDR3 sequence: CASSFNRGLLFF. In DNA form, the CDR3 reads TGTGCCAGCAGCTTCAACAGGGGGCTGCTGTTCTTC.

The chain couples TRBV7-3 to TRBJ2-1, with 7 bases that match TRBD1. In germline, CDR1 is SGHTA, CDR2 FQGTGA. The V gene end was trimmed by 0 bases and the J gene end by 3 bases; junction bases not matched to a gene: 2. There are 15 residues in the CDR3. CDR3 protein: CASSLTRDSYNEQFF. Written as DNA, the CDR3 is TGTGCCAGCAGCTTAACCAGGGACAGCTACAATGAGCAGTTCTTC.

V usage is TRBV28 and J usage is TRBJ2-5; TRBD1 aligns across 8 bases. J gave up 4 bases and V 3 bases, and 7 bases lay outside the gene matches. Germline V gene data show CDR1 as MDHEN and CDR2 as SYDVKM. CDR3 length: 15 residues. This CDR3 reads CASSFGQGVRETQYF. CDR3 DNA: TGTGCCAGCAGTTTTGGACAGGGTGTTCGAGAGACCCAGTACTTC.

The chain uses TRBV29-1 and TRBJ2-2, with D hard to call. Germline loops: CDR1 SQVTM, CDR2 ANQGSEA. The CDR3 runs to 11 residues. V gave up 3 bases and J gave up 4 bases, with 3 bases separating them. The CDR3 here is CSVDSTGELFF. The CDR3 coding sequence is TGCAGCGTTGACAGCACCGGGGAGCTGTTTTTT.

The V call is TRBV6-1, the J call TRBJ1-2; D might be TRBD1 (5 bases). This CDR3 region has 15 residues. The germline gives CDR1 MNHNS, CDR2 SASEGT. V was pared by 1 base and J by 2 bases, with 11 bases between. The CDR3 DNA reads TGTGCCAGCAGTGAAGAGGGACGGACCAACTATGGCTACACCTTC. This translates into CASSEEGRTNYGYTF.

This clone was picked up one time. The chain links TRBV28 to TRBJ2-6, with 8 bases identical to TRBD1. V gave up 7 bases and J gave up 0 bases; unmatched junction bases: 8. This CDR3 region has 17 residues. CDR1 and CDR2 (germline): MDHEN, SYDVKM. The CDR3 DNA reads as TGTGCCAGCATTCCGGACAGGGAGGTCTCTGGGGCCAACGTCCTGACTTTC. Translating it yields CASIPDREVSGANVLTF.

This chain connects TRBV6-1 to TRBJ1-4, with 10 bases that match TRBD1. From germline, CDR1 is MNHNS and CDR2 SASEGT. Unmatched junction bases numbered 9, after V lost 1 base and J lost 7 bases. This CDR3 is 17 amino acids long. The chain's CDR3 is CASSEVMLGDRGEKLFF. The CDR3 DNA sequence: TGTGCCAGCAGTGAAGTCATGCTCGGGGACAGGGGTGAAAAACTGTTTTTT.

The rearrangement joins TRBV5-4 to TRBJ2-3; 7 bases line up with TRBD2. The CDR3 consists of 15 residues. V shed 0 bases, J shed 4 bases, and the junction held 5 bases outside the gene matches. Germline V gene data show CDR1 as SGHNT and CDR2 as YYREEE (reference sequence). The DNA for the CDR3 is TGTGCCAGCAGCTTGGGTGGGACTATGGCAGATACGCAGTATTTT. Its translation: CASSLGGTMADTQYF.

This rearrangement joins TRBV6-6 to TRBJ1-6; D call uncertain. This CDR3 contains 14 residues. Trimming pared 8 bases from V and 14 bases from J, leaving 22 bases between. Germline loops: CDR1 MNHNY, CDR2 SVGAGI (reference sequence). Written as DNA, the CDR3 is TGTGCCAGCGGGTCGGGTGTGGGCTTTTCGGCCCTCCACTTT. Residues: CASGSGVGFSALHF.

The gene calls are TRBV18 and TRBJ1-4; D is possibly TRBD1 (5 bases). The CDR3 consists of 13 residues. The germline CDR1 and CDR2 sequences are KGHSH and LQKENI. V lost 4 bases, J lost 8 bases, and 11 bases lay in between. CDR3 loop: CASSLGLEEKLFF. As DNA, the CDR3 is TGTGCCAGCTCACTGGGACTAGAAGAAAAACTGTTTTTT.

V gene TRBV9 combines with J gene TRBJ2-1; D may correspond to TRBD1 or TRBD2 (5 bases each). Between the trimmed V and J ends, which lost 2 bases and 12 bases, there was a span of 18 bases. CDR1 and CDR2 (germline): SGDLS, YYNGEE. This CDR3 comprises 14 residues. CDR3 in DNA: TGTGCCAGCAGCGTCTTGACAGCGAGGGATCGGCAGTTCTTC. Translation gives CASSVLTARDRQFF.

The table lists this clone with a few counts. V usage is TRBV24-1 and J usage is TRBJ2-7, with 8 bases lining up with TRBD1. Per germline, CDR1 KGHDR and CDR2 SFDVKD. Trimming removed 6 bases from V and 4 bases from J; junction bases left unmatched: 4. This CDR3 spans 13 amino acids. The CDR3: CATSQGALYEQYF. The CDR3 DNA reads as TGTGCCACCAGTCAGGGGGCACTATACGAGCAGTACTTC.

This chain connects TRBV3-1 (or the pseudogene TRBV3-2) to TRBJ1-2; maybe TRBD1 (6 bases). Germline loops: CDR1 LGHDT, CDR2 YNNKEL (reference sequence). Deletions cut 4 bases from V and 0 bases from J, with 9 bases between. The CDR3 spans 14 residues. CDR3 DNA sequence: TGTGCCAGCAGCCCTCGGACAGCTAACTATGGCTACACCTTC. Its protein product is CASSPRTANYGYTF.

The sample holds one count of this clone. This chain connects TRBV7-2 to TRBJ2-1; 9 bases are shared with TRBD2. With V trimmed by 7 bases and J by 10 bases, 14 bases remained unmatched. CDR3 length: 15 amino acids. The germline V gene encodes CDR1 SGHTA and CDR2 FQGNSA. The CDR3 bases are TGTGCCAGCAAGGAAGCGGGAGGACAGACGGTCGAGCAGTTCTTC. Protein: CASKEAGGQTVEQFF.